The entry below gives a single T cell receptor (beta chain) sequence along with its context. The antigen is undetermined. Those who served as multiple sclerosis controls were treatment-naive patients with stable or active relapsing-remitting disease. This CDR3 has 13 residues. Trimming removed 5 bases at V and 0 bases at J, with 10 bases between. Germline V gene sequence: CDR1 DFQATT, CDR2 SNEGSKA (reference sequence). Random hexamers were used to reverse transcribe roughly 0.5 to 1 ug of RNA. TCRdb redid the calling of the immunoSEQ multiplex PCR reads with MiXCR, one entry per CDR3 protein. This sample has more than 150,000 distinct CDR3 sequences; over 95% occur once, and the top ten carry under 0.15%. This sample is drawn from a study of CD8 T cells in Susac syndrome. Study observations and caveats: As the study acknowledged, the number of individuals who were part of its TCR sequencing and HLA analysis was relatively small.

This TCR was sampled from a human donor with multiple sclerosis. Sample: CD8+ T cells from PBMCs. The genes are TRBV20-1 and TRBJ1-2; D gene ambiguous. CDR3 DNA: TGCAGTGCTCCCGAATTAGCTAACTATGGCTACACCTTC. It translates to CSAPELANYGYTF.